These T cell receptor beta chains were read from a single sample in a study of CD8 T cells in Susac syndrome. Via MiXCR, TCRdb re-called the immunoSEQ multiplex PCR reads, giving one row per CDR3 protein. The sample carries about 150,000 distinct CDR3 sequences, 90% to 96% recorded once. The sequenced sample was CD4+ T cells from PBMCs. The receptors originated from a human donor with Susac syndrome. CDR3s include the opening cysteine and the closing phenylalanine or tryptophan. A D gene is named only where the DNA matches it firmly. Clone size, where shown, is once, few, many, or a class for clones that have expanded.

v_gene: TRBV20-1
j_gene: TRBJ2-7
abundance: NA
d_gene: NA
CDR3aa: CSARDARTYEQYF
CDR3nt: TGCAGTGCTAGAGATGCCAGAACCTACGAGCAGTACTTC

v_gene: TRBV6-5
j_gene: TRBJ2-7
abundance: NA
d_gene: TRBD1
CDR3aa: CASSETGPYEQYF
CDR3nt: TGTGCCAGCTCCGAGACAGGGCCCTACGAGCAGTACTTC

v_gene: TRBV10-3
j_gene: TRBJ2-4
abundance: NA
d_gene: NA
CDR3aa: CAISEVLTGQQYF
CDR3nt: TGTGCCATCAGTGAAGTACTAACGGGGCAACAGTACTTC

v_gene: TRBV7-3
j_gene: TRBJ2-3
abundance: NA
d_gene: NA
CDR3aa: CASSPGGRATDTQYF
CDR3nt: TGTGCCAGCAGCCCTGGGGGGCGCGCAACAGATACGCAGTATTTT

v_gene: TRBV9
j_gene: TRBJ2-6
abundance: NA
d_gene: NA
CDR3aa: CASSGVGANVLTF
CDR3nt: TGTGCCAGTTCGGGGGTCGGGGCCAACGTCCTGACTTTC

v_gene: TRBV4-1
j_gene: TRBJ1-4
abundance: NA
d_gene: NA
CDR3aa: CASSPERVSRGAPTNEKLFF
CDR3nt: TGCGCCAGCAGCCCCGAGCGGGTGTCCAGGGGTGCACCAACTAATGAAAAACTGTTTTTT

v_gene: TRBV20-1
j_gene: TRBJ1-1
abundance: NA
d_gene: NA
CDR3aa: CSATDSQNTEAFF
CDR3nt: TGCAGTGCTACTGACAGCCAGAACACTGAAGCTTTCTTT

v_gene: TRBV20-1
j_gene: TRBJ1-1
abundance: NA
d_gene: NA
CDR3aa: CSASAQGTDTEAFF
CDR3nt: TGCAGTGCTAGCGCTCAGGGGACGGACACTGAAGCTTTCTTT

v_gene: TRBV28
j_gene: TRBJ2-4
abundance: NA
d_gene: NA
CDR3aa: CASSGGGGLENIQYF
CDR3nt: TGTGCCAGCAGTGGGGGTGGCGGGCTCGAAAACATTCAGTACTTC

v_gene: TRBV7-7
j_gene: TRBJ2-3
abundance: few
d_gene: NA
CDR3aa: CASSLQGGTDTQYF
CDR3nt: TGTGCTAGCAGCTTACAGGGAGGCACAGATACGCAGTATTTT

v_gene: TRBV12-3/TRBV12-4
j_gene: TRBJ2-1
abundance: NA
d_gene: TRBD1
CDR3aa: CASSSGQAYNEQFF
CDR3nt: TGTGCCAGCAGTTCGGGACAGGCGTACAATGAGCAGTTCTTC

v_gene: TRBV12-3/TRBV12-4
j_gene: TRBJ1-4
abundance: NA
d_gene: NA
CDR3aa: CASTMGANEKLFF
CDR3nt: TGTGCCAGCACCATGGGGGCTAATGAAAAACTGTTTTTT

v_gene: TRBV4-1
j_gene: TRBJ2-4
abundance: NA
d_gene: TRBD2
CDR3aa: CASSQGGGLAKNIQYF
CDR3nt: TGCGCCAGCAGCCAAGGCGGGGGACTAGCCAAAAACATTCAGTACTTC

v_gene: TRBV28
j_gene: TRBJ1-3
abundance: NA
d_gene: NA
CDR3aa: CASSYISGNTIYF
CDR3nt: TGTGCCAGCAGTTACATCTCTGGAAACACCATATATTTT

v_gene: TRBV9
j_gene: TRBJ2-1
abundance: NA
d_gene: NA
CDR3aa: CASSANREGEQFF
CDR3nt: TGTGCCAGCAGCGCCAACAGGGAAGGTGAGCAGTTCTTC

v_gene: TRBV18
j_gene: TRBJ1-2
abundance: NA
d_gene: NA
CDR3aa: CASSPPGGDYGYTF
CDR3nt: TGTGCCAGCTCACCACCCGGTGGGGACTATGGCTACACCTTC

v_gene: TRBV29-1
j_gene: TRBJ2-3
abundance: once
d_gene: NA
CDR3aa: CSVGFVGVTDTQYF
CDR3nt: TGCAGCGTTGGGTTCGTGGGGGTCACAGATACGCAGTATTTT

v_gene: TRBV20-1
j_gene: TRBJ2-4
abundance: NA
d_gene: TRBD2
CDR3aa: CSATTSLIQYF
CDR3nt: TGCAGTGCTACGACTAGCCTCATTCAGTACTTC

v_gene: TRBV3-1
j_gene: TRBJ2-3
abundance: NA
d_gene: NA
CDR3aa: CASSPLGTTDTQYF
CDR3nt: TGTGCCAGCAGCCCACTAGGGACCACAGATACGCAGTATTTT

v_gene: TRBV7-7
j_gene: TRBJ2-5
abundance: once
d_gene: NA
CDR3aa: CASSLAGPGETQYF
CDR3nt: TGTGCCAGCAGCTTAGCAGGGCCGGGAGAGACCCAGTACTTC

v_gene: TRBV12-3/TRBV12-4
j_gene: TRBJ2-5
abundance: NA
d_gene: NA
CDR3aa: CASSFSIVETQYF
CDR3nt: TGTGCCAGCAGTTTTTCTATCGTGGAGACCCAGTACTTC

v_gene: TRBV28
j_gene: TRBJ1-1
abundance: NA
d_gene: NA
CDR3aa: CASNLGIFNTEAFF
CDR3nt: TGTGCCAGCAATTTAGGAATTTTTAACACTGAAGCTTTCTTT

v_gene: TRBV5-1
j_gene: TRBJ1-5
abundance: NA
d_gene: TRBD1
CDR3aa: CASSQGGQGGQPQHF
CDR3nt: TGCGCCAGCAGCCAAGGGGGGCAGGGGGGGCAGCCCCAGCATTTT

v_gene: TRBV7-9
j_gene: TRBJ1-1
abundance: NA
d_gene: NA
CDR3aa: CASVREGLNTEAFF
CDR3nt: TGTGCCAGCGTCCGGGAGGGGCTGAACACTGAAGCTTTCTTT

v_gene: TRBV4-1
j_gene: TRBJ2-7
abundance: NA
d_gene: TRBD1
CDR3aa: CASRGQGVSYEQYF
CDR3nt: TGCGCCAGCAGGGGACAGGGGGTCTCCTACGAGCAGTACTTC

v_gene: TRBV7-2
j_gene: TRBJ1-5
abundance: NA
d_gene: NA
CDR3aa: CASSLGLQPQHF
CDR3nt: TGTGCCAGCAGCTTGGGACTCCAGCCCCAGCATTTT

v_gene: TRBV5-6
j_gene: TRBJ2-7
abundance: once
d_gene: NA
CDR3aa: CASSLNNPPYEQYF
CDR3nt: TGTGCCAGCAGCTTGAATAATCCACCCTACGAGCAGTACTTC

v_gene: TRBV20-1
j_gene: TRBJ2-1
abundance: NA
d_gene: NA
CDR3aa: CSAPGVGEQFF
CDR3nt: TGCAGTGCCCCGGGAGTAGGTGAGCAGTTCTTC